The 28 T cell receptor beta chains reported below all come from one sample, sequenced in a study of identical twins (dated by TCRdb to about 2016). The library came from 5' RACE. TCRdb shows the sequencer as Illumina HiSeq 2000. TCRdb handled the public reads itself, with Q25 trimming in fastp and clone calling in MiXCR, and kept productive beta chains. Rows with one shared CDR3 protein collapse into an entry with the most common genes and DNA. The sample table lists about 530,000 distinct CDR3 sequences, 20% to 25% of them with a count of one. The top ten clonotypes cover approximately 0.49% of the sample. The same data also went into a second study, on yellow fever vaccine responses in identical twins.

The sample comprised CD4+ T cells sorted from blood. The source is a woman aged 18-29 years in good health.

The DNA of the CDR3 is TGCAGTGCTCAGGCTCCGTTAGCCAAAAACATTCAGTACTTC. The encoded protein is CSAQAPLAKNIQYF. The chain carries TRBV20-1 and TRBJ2-4; D is uncertain. This CDR3 is 14 amino acids long. Germline V gives CDR1 DFQATT, CDR2 SNEGSKA (reference sequence). Between the trimmed V and J ends, which lost 5 bases and 0 bases, there was a span of 11 bases.

The rearrangement uses TRBV27 and TRBJ2-5; maybe TRBD2 (7 bases). V was cut by 5 bases and J by 3 bases, with 19 bases left in between. The CDR3 has 16 amino acids. Germline lookup yields CDR1 MNHEY and CDR2 SMNVEV (reference sequence). The CDR3 DNA follows: TGTGCCAGCAGTCGGGTGGGGGCGGGGGAAAAAGAGACCCAGTACTTC. Protein: CASSRVGAGEKETQYF.

The chain combines TRBV5-5 with TRBJ2-7; tentatively, D is TRBD2 (6 bases). The CDR3 runs 17 residues. The germline CDR1 and CDR2 sequences are SGHKS and YYEKEE (reference sequence). V was shortened by 1 base and J by 0 bases, with 17 bases between the two germline ends. This chain's CDR3 is CASSLRGGTLSSYEQYV. As DNA, the CDR3 is TGTGCCAGCAGCTTGAGAGGCGGGACTTTGAGCTCCTACGAGCAGTACGTC.

The chain joins TRBV7-9 to TRBJ2-2, with D unresolved. V gave up 0 bases and J gave up 5 bases, with 10 bases separating them. This CDR3 contains 15 residues. Per germline, CDR1 SEHNR and CDR2 FQNEAQ (reference sequence). The CDR3 protein is CASSLAPSRTGELFF. The CDR3 coding sequence is TGTGCCAGCAGCTTAGCCCCGTCGAGAACCGGGGAGCTGTTTTTT.

The rearrangement links TRBV12-3 or TRBV12-4 to TRBJ1-2, with 7 bases matching TRBD1. There are 13 residues in the CDR3. Losses at the gene ends were 6 bases for V and 5 bases for J; bases not matched to a gene: 6. The CDR3 DNA reads TGTGCCAGCAGGCACACAGGGGAATATGGCTACACCTTC. Translating gives CASRHTGEYGYTF.

This clonotype was seen many times. V usage is TRBV7-8 and J usage is TRBJ2-1, with a possible D match to TRBD1 (6 bases). Germline V gene sequence: CDR1 SGHVS, CDR2 FQNEAQ. Trimming left V 5 bases short and J 2 bases short, with 10 bases between. The CDR3 totals 14 residues. The CDR3 loop is CASSRDTAYNEQFF. The CDR3 coding sequence is TGTGCCAGCAGCCGGGACACGGCCTACAATGAGCAGTTCTTC.

This clonotype came up a few times. The chain carries TRBV5-4 and TRBJ2-1, with D maybe TRBD1 (6 bases). The germline V gene has CDR1 SGHNT and CDR2 YYREEE (reference sequence). The CDR3 has 15 amino acids. V lost 1 base and J lost 2, with 10 bases in between. The chain's CDR3 is CASSLKDSTYNEQFF. For the CDR3, the DNA is TGTGCCAGCAGCTTGAAGGACAGTACCTACAATGAGCAGTTCTTC. The full variable domain, its missing parts supplied by reference TRBV5-4 and TRBJ2-1, is ETGVTQSPTHLIKTRGQQVTLRCSSQSGHNTVSWYQQALGQGPQFIFQYYREEENGRGNFPPRFSGLQFPNYSSELNVNALELDDSALYLCASSLKDSTYNEQFFGPGTRLTVL.

This clonotype was seen just once. The gene calls are TRBV10-2 and TRBJ2-2; the match to TRBD1 covers 7 bases. The germline V gene has CDR1 WSHSY and CDR2 SAAADI. The length of the CDR3 is 16 residues. The V gene end was trimmed by 2 bases and the J gene end by 7 bases; junction bases not matched to a gene: 10. The CDR3 is CASSEPPDRAGGELFF. CDR3 coding DNA: TGCGCCAGCAGTGAGCCTCCTGACAGGGCTGGCGGGGAGCTGTTTTTT.

This clonotype was counted a few times. The chain couples TRBV24-1 to TRBJ2-5, with TRBD2 as a possible D gene (5 bases). Looked up from germline, CDR1 is KGHDR and CDR2 is SFDVKD. The CDR3 is made up of 13 amino acids. The germline V and J ends were trimmed by 3 bases and 3 bases, with 7 bases remaining between them. The CDR3 coding sequence is TGTGCCACCAGTGATGTGAGGGAAGAGACCCAGTACTTC. It specifies CATSDVREETQYF.

This chain links TRBV12-3 or TRBV12-4 with TRBJ1-3; the D gene is possibly TRBD1 (5 bases). CDR3 length: 14 residues. The V gene lost 6 bases and the J gene lost 2 bases, with 11 bases spanning the gap. CDR3 nucleotides: TGTGCCAGCAGGCCAGGGTCCGCTGGAAACACCATATATTTT. It translates to CASRPGSAGNTIYF.

This clonotype was counted a few times. The chain carries TRBV6-2 or TRBV6-3 and TRBJ2-3, with D possibly matching TRBD2 (6 bases). V gave up 7 bases and J gave up 2 bases, with 16 bases separating them. This CDR3 has 15 amino acids. The germline CDR1 and CDR2 sequences are MNHEY and SVGEGT. The CDR3 loop is CASKTDYPDTDTQYF. In DNA, the CDR3 is TGTGCCAGCAAAACGGACTACCCTGACACAGATACGCAGTATTTT.

The table lists this clonotype with a few counts. This chain uses TRBV20-1 with TRBJ2-3; 7 bases agree with TRBD2. The J segment lost 1 base and the V segment lost 3 bases, leaving 7 bases of the junction unmatched. The CDR3 loop spans 15 amino acids. Germline values: CDR1 DFQATT, CDR2 SNEGSKA (reference sequence). In nucleotides, the CDR3 is TGCAGTGCTAGTTCTGCGGGGGAGGGCACAGATACGCAGTATTTT. It specifies CSASSAGEGTDTQYF.

The DNA for the CDR3 is TGCAGCGTTGGCCGAGGGGAGGGCGGGGAGCAGTTCTTC. Translation gives CSVGRGEGGEQFF. The J gene is TRBJ2-1, the V gene TRBV29-1; 7 nucleotides agree with TRBD2. This CDR3 has 13 residues. The germline gives CDR1 SQVTM, CDR2 ANQGSEA. V lost 4 bases, J lost 10 bases, and 10 bases stayed unmatched.

The chain is built from TRBV12-3 or TRBV12-4 and TRBJ2-3, with TRBD2 matching 9 bases. The CDR3 consists of 16 residues. After removal of 6 bases from V and 1 base from J, the junction contained 8 bases not matched to a gene. CDR3 nucleotides: TGTGCCAGCAGGTCCGGGACTAGCAGCCGCACAGATACGCAGTATTTT. It encodes CASRSGTSSRTDTQYF.

The V gene is TRBV5-1, the J gene TRBJ2-1; TRBD2 matches at 8 bases. The germline V gene encodes CDR1 SGHRS and CDR2 YFSETQ. The junction had 9 bases not matched to a gene; V was cut back by 3 bases and J by 4 bases. The CDR3 has 16 amino acids. The CDR3 DNA sequence: TGCGCCAGCAGCTATTCAGCGGGAGCATCTTACAATGAGCAGTTCTTC. Protein: CASSYSAGASYNEQFF.

On this clonotype: Because it lacks the conserved phenylalanine or tryptophan at the end, this CDR3 is likely a read error. Because the CDR3's place on the DNA is in doubt, the DNA is left out and the CDR3 is given as listed by TCRdb. The rearrangement uses TRBV12-3 or TRBV12-4 and TRBJ1-2. The CDR3 spans 11 amino acids, including both terminal residues. The chain's CDR3 is CASSRLVVVSY.

The rearrangement uses TRBV2 and TRBJ2-7; the D is unclear. The CDR3 has 15 amino acids. Between the trimmed V and J ends, which lost 1 base and 4 bases, there was a span of 14 bases. In germline, CDR1 is SNHLY, CDR2 FYNNEI. CDR3 protein: CASSEEYSDGYEQYV. The CDR3, as DNA: TGTGCCAGCAGTGAAGAATACTCGGACGGTTACGAGCAGTACGTC.

This clonotype was seen ten or more times. This chain connects TRBV20-1 to TRBJ1-1; the D is unclear. The CDR3 sequence is 13 residues long. The V gene lost 2 bases and the J gene lost 12 bases, with 19 bases spanning the gap. From germline, CDR1 is DFQATT and CDR2 SNEGSKA (reference sequence). Here the CDR3 DNA reads TGCAGTGCTAGACTGGGTCAGCAGTCTACAACTTTCTTT. This codes for CSARLGQQSTTFF.

This rearrangement joins TRBV5-1 to TRBJ2-2; 7 positions agree with TRBD1. The CDR3 runs 17 residues. Germline V lookup: CDR1 SGHRS, CDR2 YFSETQ. V was clipped by 3 bases and J by 4 bases; unmatched bases: 12. The CDR3, as DNA: TGCGCCAGCAGCTCCGACTTGACAGGGCTCGGCACCGGGGAGCTGTTTTTT. Translating gives CASSSDLTGLGTGELFF.

This clonotype was seen only a few times. V usage is TRBV6-6 and J usage is TRBJ1-2; the D is unclear. Between the trimmed V and J ends, which lost 4 bases and 4 bases, there was a span of 10 bases. Germline CDR1 is MNHNY and CDR2 is SVGAGI (reference sequence). The CDR3 runs to 13 residues. CDR3 amino acids: CASSSGEAYGYTF. Here the CDR3 DNA reads TGTGCCAGCAGTTCTGGAGAGGCCTATGGCTACACCTTC.

The chain employs TRBV12-3 or TRBV12-4 and TRBJ2-1, with 12 bases matching TRBD2. The V segment lost 4 bases and the J segment 9 bases; nucleotides outside the gene matches: 4. This CDR3 is 14 amino acids long. The CDR3 region is CASSSSSGRAEQFF. The CDR3 DNA is TGTGCCAGCAGTTCATCTAGCGGGAGGGCTGAGCAGTTCTTC.

The chain has TRBV6-1 and TRBJ2-1; D is unresolved. Germline CDR1 and CDR2: MNHNS and SASEGT. The CDR3 runs 15 residues. V dropped 8 bases and J dropped 2 bases, with 16 bases sitting between them. The CDR3 DNA reads TGTGCCAGCGGAAATACGCCTGCCGCCTACAATGAGCAGTTCTTC. Protein product: CASGNTPAAYNEQFF.

This clonotype was counted only a few times. The V call is TRBV5-1, the J call TRBJ2-1, with D possibly TRBD1 on 6 matching bases. CDR1 is SGHRS, CDR2 YFSETQ, per germline. The germline V and J ends were trimmed by 1 base and 2 bases, with 13 bases remaining between them. The length of the CDR3 is 16 residues. The CDR3 nucleotides are TGCGCCAGCAGCTTGTCCCGACAGGAGGCCTACAATGAGCAGTTCTTC. Residues: CASSLSRQEAYNEQFF.

J is TRBJ2-7 and V is TRBV5-6; the D is unclear. Germline CDR1 is SGHDT and CDR2 is YYEEEE. V was clipped by 0 bases and J by 5 bases, with 6 bases between them. The CDR3 is 12 amino acids. The CDR3 nucleotides are TGTGCCAGCAGCTTGGCTGACCACGAGCAGTACGTC. It encodes CASSLADHEQYV.

V usage is TRBV4-1 and J usage is TRBJ2-1; 11 positions agree with TRBD2. Trimming at V came to 1 base and at J to 5 bases, leaving 16 bases not matched to a gene. CDR3 length: 20 residues. Per the germline V gene, CDR1 is MGHRA and CDR2 is YSYEKL. As DNA, the CDR3 is TGCGCCAGCAGCCAAGTATCCGGGACTAGCGGTGAAACCGGTCACAATGAGCAGTTCTTC. Translation gives CASSQVSGTSGETGHNEQFF.

This clonotype turned up a few times. This sequence joins TRBV6-5 and TRBJ2-1; D perhaps matches TRBD2 (6 bases). The CDR3 loop spans 16 amino acids. Per the germline V gene, CDR1 is MNHEY and CDR2 is SVGAGI. Deletions cut 4 bases from V and 8 bases from J, with 21 bases between. In DNA form, the CDR3 reads TGTGCCAGCAGTTTGGGACTCTCGACTGGAATCGATGAGCAGTTCTTC. This translates into CASSLGLSTGIDEQFF.

This clonotype was observed a few times. The V and J genes are TRBV3-1 and TRBJ1-5; unclear D gene. The CDR3 sequence is 13 residues long. Looked up from germline, CDR1 is LGHDT and CDR2 is YNNKEL (reference sequence). Trimming stripped 0 bases from V and 6 bases from J, with 6 bases between. The CDR3 sequence is CASSQDTAQPQHF. CDR3 DNA: TGTGCCAGCAGCCAAGATACGGCTCAGCCCCAGCATTTT.

This sequence joins TRBV6-1 and TRBJ2-5; D is possibly TRBD1 (5 bases). CDR1 and CDR2 from the germline V gene are MNHNS and SASEGT. Trimming pared 3 bases from V and 4 bases from J, leaving 9 bases between. The CDR3 has 13 amino acids. CDR3 residues: CASSDRQGETQYF. In nucleotides, the CDR3 is TGTGCCAGCAGTGATCGGCAGGGAGAGACCCAGTACTTC.